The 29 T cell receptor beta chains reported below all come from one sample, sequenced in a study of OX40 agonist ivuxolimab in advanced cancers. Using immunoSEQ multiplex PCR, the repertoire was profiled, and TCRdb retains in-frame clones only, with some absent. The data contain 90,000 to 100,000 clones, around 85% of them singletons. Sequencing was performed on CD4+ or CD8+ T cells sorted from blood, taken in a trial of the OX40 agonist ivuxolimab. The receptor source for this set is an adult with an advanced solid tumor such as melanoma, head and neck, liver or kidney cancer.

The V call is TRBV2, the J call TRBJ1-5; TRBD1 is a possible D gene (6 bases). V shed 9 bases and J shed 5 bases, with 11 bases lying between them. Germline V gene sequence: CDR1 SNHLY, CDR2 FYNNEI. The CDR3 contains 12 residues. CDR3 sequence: CASTTGYQPQHF. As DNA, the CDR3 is TGTGCCAGTACCACAGGGTATCAGCCCCAGCATTTT.

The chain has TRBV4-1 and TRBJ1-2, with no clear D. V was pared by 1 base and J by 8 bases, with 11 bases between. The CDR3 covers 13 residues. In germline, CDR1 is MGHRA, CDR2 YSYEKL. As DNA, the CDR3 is TGCGCCAGCAGCCAAGTGGTGGGAGGGGGCTACACCTTC. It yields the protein CASSQVVGGGYTF.

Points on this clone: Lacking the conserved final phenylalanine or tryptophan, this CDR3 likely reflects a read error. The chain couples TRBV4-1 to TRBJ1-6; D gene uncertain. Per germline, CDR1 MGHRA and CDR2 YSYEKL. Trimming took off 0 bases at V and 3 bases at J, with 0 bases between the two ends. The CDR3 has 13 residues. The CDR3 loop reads CASSQDYNSPLHL. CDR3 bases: TGCGCCAGCAGCCAAGACTATAATTCACCCCTCCACCTT.

CDR3 loop: CASSLGFASEKLFF. In DNA form, the CDR3 reads TGCGCCAGCAGCTTGGGGTTCGCGTCTGAAAAACTGTTTTTT. The chain uses TRBV5-1 and TRBJ1-4, with D uncertain. Trimming removed 0 bases from V and 7 bases from J, with 10 bases in between. CDR3 length: 14 residues. The germline gives CDR1 SGHRS, CDR2 YFSETQ. Full variable domain (outside the CDR3, taken from reference TRBV5-1 and TRBJ1-4): KAGVTQTPRYLIKTRGQQVTLSCSPISGHRSVSWYQQTPGQGLQFLFEYFSETQRNKGNFPGRFSGRQFSNSRSEMNVSTLELGDSALYLCASSLGFASEKLFFGSGTQLSVL.

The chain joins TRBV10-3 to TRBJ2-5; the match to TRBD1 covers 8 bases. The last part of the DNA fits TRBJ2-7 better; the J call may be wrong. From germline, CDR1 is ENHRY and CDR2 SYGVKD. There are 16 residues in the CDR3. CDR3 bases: TGTGCCATCAGTGGGGCCGCAGGGGGCCGATCCTACGAGCAGTACTTC. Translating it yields CAISGAAGGRSYEQYF.

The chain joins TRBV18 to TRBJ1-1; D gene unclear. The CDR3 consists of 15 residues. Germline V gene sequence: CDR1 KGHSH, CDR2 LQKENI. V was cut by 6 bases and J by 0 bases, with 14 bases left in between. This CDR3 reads CASSEGTQLNTEAFF. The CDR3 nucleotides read TGTGCCAGCTCTGAGGGCACTCAGTTGAACACTGAAGCTTTCTTT.

CDR3 nucleotides: TGTGCCAGCAGTGAAGGGAGCTCCTACAATGAGCAGTTCTTC. It encodes CASSEGSSYNEQFF. This chain uses TRBV6-4 with TRBJ2-1; possible D gene TRBD2, 5 bases. Germline V gives CDR1 MRHNA, CDR2 SNTAGT. V gave up 3 bases and J gave up 0 bases, with 6 bases separating them. This CDR3 spans 14 amino acids.

CDR3 bases: TGTGCCAGCAGGGTGGACGGATACAATGAGCAGTTCTTC. It specifies CASRVDGYNEQFF. The chain links TRBV5-8 to TRBJ2-1; D not certain. The CDR3 has 13 amino acids. Per the germline V gene, CDR1 is SGHTS and CDR2 is YDEGEE. V lost 5 bases to trimming and J lost 4 bases, with 10 bases between them. The complete variable domain, with remaining parts taken from reference TRBV5-8 and TRBJ2-1, reads EAGVTQSPTHLIKTRGQQATLRCSPISGHTSVYWYQQALGLGLQFLLWYDEGEERNRGNFPPRFSGRQFPNYSSELNVNALELEDSALYLCASRVDGYNEQFFGPGTRLTVL.

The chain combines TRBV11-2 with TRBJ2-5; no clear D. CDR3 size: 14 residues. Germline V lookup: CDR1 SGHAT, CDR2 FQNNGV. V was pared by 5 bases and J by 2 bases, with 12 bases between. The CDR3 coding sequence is TGTGCCAGCAGCCCCTCACGCTTTCAAGAGACCCAGTACTTC. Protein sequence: CASSPSRFQETQYF. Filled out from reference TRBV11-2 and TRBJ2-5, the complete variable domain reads EAGVAQSPRYKIIEKRQSVAFWCNPISGHATLYWYQQILGQGPKLLIQFQNNGVVDDSQLPKDRFSAERLKGVDSTLKIQPAKLEDSAVYLCASSPSRFQETQYFGPGTRLLVL.

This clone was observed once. The CDR3 reads CASSQVGTLGAFF. DNA for the CDR3: TGCGCCAGCAGCCAAGTCGGGACTCTGGGAGCTTTCTTT. The J gene is TRBJ1-1, the V gene TRBV4-1, with a weak D call TRBD1 (5 bases). V was pared by 1 base and J by 10 bases, with 13 bases between. Germline lookup yields CDR1 MGHRA and CDR2 YSYEKL. This CDR3 contains 13 residues.

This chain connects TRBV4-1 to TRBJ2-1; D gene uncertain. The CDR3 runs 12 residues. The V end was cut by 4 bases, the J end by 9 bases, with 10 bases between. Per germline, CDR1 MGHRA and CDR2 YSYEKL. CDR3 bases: TGCGCCAGCAGCCCCCTTTCCGGTGAGCAGTTCTTC. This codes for CASSPLSGEQFF.

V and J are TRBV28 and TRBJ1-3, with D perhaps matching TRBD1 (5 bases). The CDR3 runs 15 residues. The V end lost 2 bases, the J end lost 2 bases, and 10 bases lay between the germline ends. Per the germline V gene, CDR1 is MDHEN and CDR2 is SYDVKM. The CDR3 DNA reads TGTGCCAGCAGTTTAGGGGCGCGCCCTGGAAACACCATATATTTT. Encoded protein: CASSLGARPGNTIYF. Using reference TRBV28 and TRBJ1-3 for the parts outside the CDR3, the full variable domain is DVKVTQSSRYLVKRTGEKVFLECVQDMDHENMFWYRQDPGLGLRLIYFSYDVKMKEKGDIPEGYSVSREKKERFSLILESASTNQTSMYLCASSLGARPGNTIYFGEGSWLTVV.

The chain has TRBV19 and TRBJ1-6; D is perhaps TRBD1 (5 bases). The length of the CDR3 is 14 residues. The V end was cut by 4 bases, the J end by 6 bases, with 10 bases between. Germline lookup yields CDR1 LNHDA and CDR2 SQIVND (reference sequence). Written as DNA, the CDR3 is TGTGCCAGTAGTAGACAGAACCTTAATTCACCCCTCCACTTT. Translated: CASSRQNLNSPLHF.

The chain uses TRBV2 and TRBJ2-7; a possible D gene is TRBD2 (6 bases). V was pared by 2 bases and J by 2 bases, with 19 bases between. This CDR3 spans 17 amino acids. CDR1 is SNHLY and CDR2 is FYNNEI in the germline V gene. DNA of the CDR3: TGTGCCAGCAGTGAATTCGGAGGGTTCCGACTTACCTACGAGCAGTACTTC. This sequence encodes CASSEFGGFRLTYEQYF.

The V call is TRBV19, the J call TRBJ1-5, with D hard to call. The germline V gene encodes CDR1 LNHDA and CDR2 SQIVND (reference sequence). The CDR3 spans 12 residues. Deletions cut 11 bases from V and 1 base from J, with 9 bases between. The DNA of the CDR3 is TGTGCCGGAAGGACGAGCAATCAGCCCCAGCATTTT. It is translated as CAGRTSNQPQHF.

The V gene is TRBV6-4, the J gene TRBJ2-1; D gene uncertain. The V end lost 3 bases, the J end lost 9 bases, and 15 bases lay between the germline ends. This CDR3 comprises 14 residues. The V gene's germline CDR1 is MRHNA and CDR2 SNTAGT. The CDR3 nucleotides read TGTGCCAGCAGTGATTGGAGCATAGGAACTGAGCAGTTCTTC. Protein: CASSDWSIGTEQFF.

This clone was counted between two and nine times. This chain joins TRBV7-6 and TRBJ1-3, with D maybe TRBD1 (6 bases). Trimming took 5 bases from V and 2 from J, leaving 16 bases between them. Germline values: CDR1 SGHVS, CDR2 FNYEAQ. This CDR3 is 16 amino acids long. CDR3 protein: CASSITRGKTGNTIYF. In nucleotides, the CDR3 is TGTGCCAGCAGCATAACGAGGGGGAAGACTGGAAACACCATATATTTT.

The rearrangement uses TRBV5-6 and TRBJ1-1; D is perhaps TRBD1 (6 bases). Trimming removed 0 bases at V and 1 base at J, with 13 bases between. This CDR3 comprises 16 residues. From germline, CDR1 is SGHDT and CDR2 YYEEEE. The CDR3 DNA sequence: TGTGCCAGCAGCTTGGACGGACAGCCAACGAACACTGAAGCTTTCTTT. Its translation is CASSLDGQPTNTEAFF.

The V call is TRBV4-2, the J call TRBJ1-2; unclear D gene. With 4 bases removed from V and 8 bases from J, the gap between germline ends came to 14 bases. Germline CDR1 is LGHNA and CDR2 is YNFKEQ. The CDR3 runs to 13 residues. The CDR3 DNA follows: TGTGCCAGCAGCCTAACCTCGAATTGGGGCTACACCTTC. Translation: CASSLTSNWGYTF.

CDR3: CASSLGLVRTQETQYF. CDR3 in DNA: TGCGCCAGCAGCCTTGGATTGGTGCGGACCCAAGAGACCCAGTACTTC. The genes are TRBV5-1 and TRBJ2-5; D uncertain. CDR1 is SGHRS, CDR2 YFSETQ, per germline. V dropped 4 bases and J dropped 1 base, with 17 bases sitting between them. CDR3 length equals 16 residues.

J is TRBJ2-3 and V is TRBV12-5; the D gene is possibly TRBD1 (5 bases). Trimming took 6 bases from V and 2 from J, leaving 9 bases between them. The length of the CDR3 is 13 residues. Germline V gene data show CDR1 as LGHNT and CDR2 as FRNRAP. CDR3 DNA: TGTGCTAGTGGACCGGACACCACAGATACGCAGTATTTT. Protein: CASGPDTTDTQYF.

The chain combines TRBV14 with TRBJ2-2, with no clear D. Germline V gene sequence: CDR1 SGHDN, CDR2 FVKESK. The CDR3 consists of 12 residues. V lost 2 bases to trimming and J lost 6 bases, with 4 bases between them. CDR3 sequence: CASSQFSGELFF. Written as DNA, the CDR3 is TGTGCCAGCAGCCAATTCTCCGGGGAGCTGTTTTTT.

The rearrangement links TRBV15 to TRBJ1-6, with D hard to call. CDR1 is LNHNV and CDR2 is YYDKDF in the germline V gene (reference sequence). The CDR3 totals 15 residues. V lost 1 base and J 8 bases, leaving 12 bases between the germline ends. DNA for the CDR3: TGTGCCACCAGCAGAGGGACGGAGAATTATTCACCCCTCCACTTT. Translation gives CATSRGTENYSPLHF.

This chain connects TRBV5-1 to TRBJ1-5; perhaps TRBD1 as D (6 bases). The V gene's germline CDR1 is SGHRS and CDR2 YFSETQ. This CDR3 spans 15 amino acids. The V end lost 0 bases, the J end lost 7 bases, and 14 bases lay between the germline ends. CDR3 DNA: TGCGCCAGCAGCTTGGGGGACACTCTTGGGCAGCCCCAGCATTTT. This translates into CASSLGDTLGQPQHF.

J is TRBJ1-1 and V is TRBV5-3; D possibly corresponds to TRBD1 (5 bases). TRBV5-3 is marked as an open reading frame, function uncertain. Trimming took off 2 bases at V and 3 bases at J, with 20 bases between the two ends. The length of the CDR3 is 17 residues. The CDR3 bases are TGTGCCAGAAGCTTCCAGGGATCCGTGCGGTCCTACACTGAAGCTTTCTTT. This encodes CARSFQGSVRSYTEAFF.

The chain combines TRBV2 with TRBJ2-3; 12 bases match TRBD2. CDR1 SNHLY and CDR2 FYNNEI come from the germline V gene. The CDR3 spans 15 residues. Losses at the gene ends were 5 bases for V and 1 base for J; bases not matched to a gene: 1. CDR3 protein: CASSRLAGGTDTQYF. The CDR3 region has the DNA TGTGCCAGCAGTCGACTAGCGGGGGGCACAGATACGCAGTATTTT.

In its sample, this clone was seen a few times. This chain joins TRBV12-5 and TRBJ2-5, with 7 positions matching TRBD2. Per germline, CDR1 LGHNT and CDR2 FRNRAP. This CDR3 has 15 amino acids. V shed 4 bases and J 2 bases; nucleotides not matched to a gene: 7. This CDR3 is CASGSLSGAQETQYF. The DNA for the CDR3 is TGTGCTAGTGGTTCGCTGAGCGGGGCGCAAGAGACCCAGTACTTC. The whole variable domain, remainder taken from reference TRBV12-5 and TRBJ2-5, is DARVTQTPRHKVTEMGQEVTMRCQPILGHNTVFWYRQTMMQGLELLAYFRNRAPLDDSGMPKDRFSAEMPDATLATLKIQPSEPRDSAVYFCASGSLSGAQETQYFGPGTRLLVL.

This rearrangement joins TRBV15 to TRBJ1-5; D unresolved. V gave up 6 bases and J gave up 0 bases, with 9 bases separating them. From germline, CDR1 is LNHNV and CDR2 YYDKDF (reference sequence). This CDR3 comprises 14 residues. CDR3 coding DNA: TGTGCCACCAGGACCGATTATAGCAATCAGCCCCAGCATTTT. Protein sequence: CATRTDYSNQPQHF.

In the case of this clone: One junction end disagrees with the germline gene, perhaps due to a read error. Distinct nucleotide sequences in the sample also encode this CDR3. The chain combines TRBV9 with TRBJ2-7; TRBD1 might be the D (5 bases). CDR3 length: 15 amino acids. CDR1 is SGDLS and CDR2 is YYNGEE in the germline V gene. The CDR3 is CASSDSPSGSSEQYF. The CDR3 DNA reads TGTGCCAGCAGCGACTCCCCCTCAGGGTCAAGCGAGCAATACTTC. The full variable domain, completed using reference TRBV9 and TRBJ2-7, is DSGVTQTPKHLITATGQRVTLRCSPRSGDLSVYWYQQSLDQGLQFLIQYYNGEERAKGNILERFSAQQFPDLHSELNLSSLELGDSALYFCASSDSPSGSSEQYFGPGTRLTVT.